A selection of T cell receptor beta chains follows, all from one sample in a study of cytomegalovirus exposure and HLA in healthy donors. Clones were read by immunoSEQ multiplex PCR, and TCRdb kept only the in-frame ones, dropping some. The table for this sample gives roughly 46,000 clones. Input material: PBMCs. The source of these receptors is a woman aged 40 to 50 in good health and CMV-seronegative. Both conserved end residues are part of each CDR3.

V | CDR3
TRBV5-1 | CASSLGLAGINEQFF
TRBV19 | CASSIEGTVSTDTQYF
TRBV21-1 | CASSKAGQGAEGYTF
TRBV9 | CASSVAPSYEQYF
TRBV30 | CAWYIEWGPNYGYTF
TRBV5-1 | CASSPQGNGNTIYF
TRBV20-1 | CSASWGDTQYF
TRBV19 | CASSVWDKDNEQFF
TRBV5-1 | CASSPLGDAGYGYTF
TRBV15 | CATSRELAVYYEQYF
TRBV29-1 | CSVDVGGEYEQYF
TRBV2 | CASCGNVYEQYF
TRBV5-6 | CASSPRTGFFEQYF
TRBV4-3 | CASSQDGQPGELFF
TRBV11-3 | CASSIRTGETQYF
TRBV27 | CASSFTDQETQYF
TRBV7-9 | CASSPGGQAFSNPYEQYF
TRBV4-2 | CASSQESVTTENEQFF
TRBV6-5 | CASRARAETQYF
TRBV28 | CASSFSGRGTDTQYF
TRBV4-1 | CASSHSLPGTAVTYEQYF
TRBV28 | CASSPLDRSSYEQYF